Below are 21 T cell receptor beta chains sequenced from a single sample in a study of CD8 T cells in Susac syndrome. Random hexamers were used to reverse transcribe an amount of roughly 0.5 to 1 ug RNA. Using its own MiXCR run on the immunoSEQ multiplex PCR reads, TCRdb lists one record per CDR3 protein. This table has around 69,000 distinct CDR3 sequences, roughly 95% appearing once. Input material: CD4+ T cells from PBMCs. The source of these receptors is a human donor with multiple sclerosis.

CDR3 DNA sequence: TGTGCCAGCGGGACAGGGGGGATAATCAACCTTAATTCACCCCTCCACTTT. Amino acids: CASGTGGIINLNSPLHF. This sequence joins TRBV10-3 and TRBJ1-6, with 11 bases that match TRBD1. The J segment lost 6 bases and the V segment lost 10 bases, leaving 14 bases of the junction unmatched. Per the germline V gene, CDR1 is ENHRY and CDR2 is SYGVKD. CDR3 length: 17 residues.

V usage is TRBV29-1 and J usage is TRBJ2-7; 10 bases agree with TRBD1. This CDR3 spans 13 amino acids. J lost 2 bases, V lost 6 bases, and 4 bases had no gene match. Germline CDR1 SQVTM, CDR2 ANQGSEA. The CDR3 DNA follows: TGCAGCGTCGGGGACAGGGGTACCTACGAGCAGTACTTC. Translated: CSVGDRGTYEQYF.

The chain combines TRBV11-3 with TRBJ2-1, with D perhaps TRBD2 (5 bases). Per germline, CDR1 SGHNT and CDR2 YENEEA. Between the trimmed V and J ends, which lost 4 bases and 9 bases, there was a span of 16 bases. The CDR3 extends over 14 amino acids. The CDR3 region has the DNA TGTGCCAGCAGCTCCTTTCGGGGAAAACTTGAGCAGTTCTTC. Its protein is CASSSFRGKLEQFF.

The rearrangement joins TRBV7-9 to TRBJ1-2; TRBD1 might be the D (5 bases). Trimming took off 1 base at V and 7 bases at J, with 7 bases between the two ends. The CDR3 contains 12 residues. Germline V gene sequence: CDR1 SEHNR, CDR2 FQNEAQ (reference sequence). The CDR3 loop is CASSLGGTGYTF. Written as DNA, the CDR3 is TGTGCCAGCAGCTTAGGGGGGACTGGCTACACCTTC.

This chain connects TRBV30 to TRBJ1-2; unclear D gene. This CDR3 spans 11 amino acids. The germline V gene has CDR1 GTSNPN and CDR2 SVGIG (reference sequence). The V and J ends lost 2 bases and 4 bases respectively, with 5 bases between them. The CDR3 spells CAWSLIYGYTF. CDR3 nucleotides: TGTGCCTGGAGTCTAATCTATGGCTACACCTTC.

The rearrangement uses TRBV2 and TRBJ1-1, with D hard to call. Germline CDR1 and CDR2: SNHLY and FYNNEI. The CDR3 is 14 residues long. V was trimmed by 4 bases and J by 1 base, leaving 10 bases between them. CDR3 amino acids: CASSVGWGNTEAFF. CDR3 sequence (DNA): TGTGCCAGCAGTGTGGGGTGGGGGAACACTGAAGCTTTCTTT. The complete variable domain, with remaining parts taken from reference TRBV2 and TRBJ1-1, reads EPEVTQTPSHQVTQMGQEVILRCVPISNHLYFYWYRQILGQKVEFLVSFYNNEISEKSEIFDDQFSVERPDGSNFTLKIRSTKLEDSAMYFCASSVGWGNTEAFFGQGTRLTVV.

DNA for the CDR3: TGTGCCAGCAGTTTTGGGGTCTATAATTCACCCCTCCACTTT. Translated: CASSFGVYNSPLHF. The chain combines TRBV12-3 or TRBV12-4 with TRBJ1-6; D unclear. This CDR3 is built from 14 residues. V was cut by 3 bases and J by 3 bases, with 6 bases left in between.

The CDR3 nucleotides read TGTGCCTGGCAGACAGGGGAGTATCAGCCCCAGCATTTT. It yields the protein CAWQTGEYQPQHF. V and J are TRBV30 and TRBJ1-5; TRBD1 matches at 8 bases. CDR1 and CDR2 from the germline V gene are GTSNPN and SVGIG (reference sequence). There are 13 residues in the CDR3. J lost 5 bases, V lost 5 bases, and 5 bases had no gene match. Complete variable domain (other parts from reference TRBV30 and TRBJ1-5): SQTIHQWPATLVQPVGSPLSLECTVEGTSNPNLYWYRQAAGRGLQLLFYSVGIGQISSEVPQNLSASRPQDRQFILSSKKLLLSDSGFYLCAWQTGEYQPQHFGDGTRLSIL.

V is TRBV19 and J is TRBJ2-1; maybe TRBD1 (6 bases). V lost 4 bases to trimming and J lost 4 bases, with 8 bases between them. Germline V gene data show CDR1 as LNHDA and CDR2 as SQIVND (reference sequence). CDR3 length: 13 residues. For the CDR3, the DNA is TGTGCCAGTAGTAGACAGGCATACAATGAGCAGTTCTTC. It translates to CASSRQAYNEQFF.

The chain links TRBV27 to TRBJ1-1, with TRBD1 as a possible D gene (6 bases). V dropped 5 bases and J dropped 5 bases, with 15 bases sitting between them. The CDR3 sequence is 14 residues long. CDR1 is MNHEY, CDR2 SMNVEV, per germline (reference sequence). Here the CDR3 reads CASSVASGETEAFF. The CDR3 coding sequence is TGTGCCAGCAGTGTAGCTTCAGGGGAAACTGAAGCTTTCTTT.

The chain has TRBV12-3 or TRBV12-4 and TRBJ2-3, with a weak D call TRBD2 (6 bases). The length of the CDR3 is 15 residues. The V and J ends lost 6 bases and 0 bases respectively, with 13 bases between them. CDR3 protein: CASRRTGTSTDTQYF. The CDR3 bases are TGTGCCAGCAGAAGGACGGGGACTAGCACAGATACGCAGTATTTT.

The chain is built from TRBV6-5 and TRBJ1-1; D gene unclear. The V gene lost 7 bases and the J gene lost 5 bases, with 17 bases spanning the gap. Germline V gene data show CDR1 as MNHEY and CDR2 as SVGAGI. The CDR3 consists of 14 residues. This CDR3 is CASTPGPRGTEAFF. The CDR3, as DNA: TGTGCCAGCACCCCTGGTCCCCGGGGTACTGAAGCTTTCTTT.

The V call is TRBV5-4, the J call TRBJ2-1, with 12 bases matching TRBD2. J gave up 3 bases and V 5 bases, and 3 bases lay outside the gene matches. The germline V gene encodes CDR1 SGHNT and CDR2 YYREEE (reference sequence). The length of the CDR3 is 15 residues. The CDR3 DNA is TGTGCCAGCAGTCGGACTAGCGGGGACTACAATGAGCAGTTCTTC. Encoded protein: CASSRTSGDYNEQFF.

The V call is TRBV3-1, the J call TRBJ2-5, with 13 bases aligning to TRBD2. The CDR3 runs to 17 residues. J lost 5 bases, V lost 0 bases, and 6 bases had no gene match. The germline CDR1 and CDR2 sequences are LGHDT and YNNKEL (reference sequence). In DNA form, the CDR3 reads TGTGCCAGCAGCCAAGACACTAGCGGGGGGGGCCGGGAGACCCAGTACTTC. Translating gives CASSQDTSGGGRETQYF.

The chain couples TRBV4-2 to TRBJ1-1; no definite D call. The ends were cut back, 0 bases at V and 4 bases at J, with 9 bases in the middle. The V gene's germline CDR1 is LGHNA and CDR2 YNFKEQ. The CDR3 sequence is 14 residues long. The CDR3: CASSQETRVTEAFF. The CDR3 DNA sequence: TGTGCCAGCAGCCAAGAAACGCGGGTCACTGAAGCTTTCTTT.

The gene calls are TRBV6-5 and TRBJ2-7; D is possibly TRBD1 or TRBD2 (5 bases each). CDR3 length equals 14 residues. V was shortened by 6 bases and J by 0 bases, with 12 bases between the two germline ends. CDR1 is MNHEY, CDR2 SVGAGI, per germline. The CDR3 is CASRQGRSSYEQYF. The CDR3 region has the DNA TGTGCCAGCAGGCAGGGACGTAGCTCCTACGAGCAGTACTTC.

This sequence joins TRBV10-3 and TRBJ2-2; no definite D call. CDR3 length equals 14 residues. Trimming removed 3 bases at V and 5 bases at J, with 10 bases between. The germline CDR1 and CDR2 sequences are ENHRY and SYGVKD. This CDR3 is CAISDRQSTGELFF. The CDR3 DNA is TGTGCCATCAGTGATCGGCAGTCAACCGGGGAGCTGTTTTTT.

The rearrangement joins TRBV30 to TRBJ2-3; TRBD2 matches 10 bases. CDR1 GTSNPN and CDR2 SVGIG come from the germline V gene (reference sequence). This CDR3 contains 15 residues. V lost 1 base to trimming and J lost 3 bases; unmatched junction nucleotides: 4. CDR3 nucleotide sequence: TGTGCCTGGAGTGCCAGCGGGGGGGGGACAGATACGCAGTATTTT. This translates into CAWSASGGGTDTQYF. The full variable domain, with the rest looked up from reference TRBV30 and TRBJ2-3, is SQTIHQWPATLVQPVGSPLSLECTVEGTSNPNLYWYRQAAGRGLQLLFYSVGIGQISSEVPQNLSASRPQDRQFILSSKKLLLSDSGFYLCAWSASGGGTDTQYFGPGTRLTVL.

The rearrangement joins TRBV2 to TRBJ2-2; D is possibly TRBD2 (7 bases). This CDR3 comprises 14 residues. Trimming left V 6 bases short and J 4 bases short, with 12 bases between. CDR1 SNHLY and CDR2 FYNNEI come from the germline V gene. CDR3 in DNA: TGTGCCAGCAGGTGGGGGGGGCCCACCGGGGAGCTGTTTTTT. Encoded protein: CASRWGGPTGELFF.

V gene TRBV30 combines with J gene TRBJ1-2; 8 bases match TRBD1. Germline V CDR1 and CDR2: GTSNPN, SVGIG (reference sequence). V was pared by 4 bases and J by 8 bases, with 3 bases of the junction left unmatched. The CDR3 has 11 amino acids. CDR3 DNA sequence: TGTGCCTGGACAGGGGGCGGAGGCTACACCTTC. Amino acid sequence: CAWTGGGGYTF.

The chain has TRBV28 and TRBJ2-2; 7 nucleotides agree with TRBD1. Unmatched junction bases numbered 8, after V lost 5 bases and J lost 2 bases. The CDR3 extends over 16 amino acids. Germline CDR1 MDHEN, CDR2 SYDVKM. Written as DNA, the CDR3 is TGTGCCAGCAGTCCCAGACAGGGTACAAACACCGGGGAGCTGTTTTTT. Protein sequence: CASSPRQGTNTGELFF.